These 23 T cell receptor beta chains were all obtained from the same sample, sequenced in a study of T cells in women clearing cervical HPV infection. Measured with immunoSEQ multiplex PCR; TCRdb has only the in-frame clones, and not every one. This table lists some 40,000 clones. The sample was blood buffy coat. These receptors were obtained from a woman aged 18 to 75 with a cervical HPV16 infection that either progressed to CIN3+ or cleared (not recorded which).

Regarding this clone: The sequenced fragment ends 3 residues before the CDR3 boundary, so the rest is inferred from the germline J gene. The chain uses TRBV6-1 and TRBJ1-6; D is ambiguous. This CDR3 has 12 residues. Germline CDR1 and CDR2: MNHNS and SASEGT. The V end was cut by 3 bases, the J end by 8 bases, with 5 bases between. CDR3 DNA, as far as it was read: TGTGCCAGCAGTGAGGCCCATTCACCC. Translation: CASSEAHSP. In full, the CDR3 is CASSEAHSPLHF.

About this clone: The sequence runs out 3 residues before the end of the CDR3; the remainder is reconstructed from the germline J gene. The genes are TRBV29-1 and TRBJ2-3, with D possibly being TRBD1 (6 bases). The germline V gene encodes CDR1 SQVTM and CDR2 ANQGSEA. There are 17 residues in the CDR3. V lost 6 bases, J lost 1 base, and 23 bases lay in between. The CDR3 here is CSVYQATDRLGTDTQYF. The CDR3 bases that were read are TGCAGCGTCTACCAAGCCACCGACAGGCTGGGCACAGATACG.

As concerns this clone: The read comes to an end 3 residues before the CDR3 does, leaving the germline J gene to fill in the end. The chain combines TRBV5-1 with TRBJ1-4; 9 bases fit TRBD1. The V gene's germline CDR1 is SGHRS and CDR2 YFSETQ. V gave up 5 bases and J gave up 8 bases; unmatched junction bases: 10. The CDR3 contains 15 residues. CDR3 amino acids: CASRPGTGSGEKLFF. The CDR3 bases that were read are TGCGCCAGCAGGCCCGGGACAGGGTCTGGGGAAAAA.

With regard to this clone: The read ends 3 residues before the CDR3 terminus; that terminus is restored from the germline J gene. The J gene is TRBJ1-1, the V gene TRBV19; 7 bases are shared with TRBD1. CDR1 is LNHDA and CDR2 is SQIVND in the germline V gene (reference sequence). The CDR3 has 14 residues. Unmatched junction bases numbered 10, after V lost 8 bases and J lost 4 bases. The CDR3 loop is CASGTGTASTEAFF. The covered CDR3 bases are TGTGCCAGTGGAACCGGGACAGCGAGCACTGAA.

As to this clone: Germline is not matched at one junction end, which may reflect a read error. From the germline J gene comes the end of the CDR3, since the read stops 3 residues before it. The V call is TRBV7-7, the J call TRBJ2-4; D is unresolved. Germline assignment: CDR1 SSHAT and CDR2 FNYEAQ (reference sequence). CDR3 length: 11 residues. The DNA read from the CDR3 is TGTGCTAGCAGCTTTACAGCCGGT. Translating gives CASSFTAG. The entire CDR3 sequence reads CASSFTAGQYF.

Notes on this clone: The read finishes 3 residues shy of the CDR3 end, and the germline J gene is used to complete it. V and J are TRBV5-1 and TRBJ2-1; no clear D gene. Per the germline V gene, CDR1 is SGHRS and CDR2 is YFSETQ. The CDR3 has 13 amino acids. Trimming took off 5 bases at V and 9 bases at J, with 15 bases between the two ends. The covered CDR3 bases are TGCGCCAGCAGGAAAGACACGGCCTTTGAG. Residues: CASRKDTAFE. The full CDR3 protein reads CASRKDTAFEQFF.

A note on this clone: From the germline J gene comes the end of the CDR3, since the read stops 3 residues before it. This chain links TRBV30 with TRBJ1-2; D remains unclear. This CDR3 spans 12 amino acids. CDR1 is GTSNPN, CDR2 SVGIG, per germline (reference sequence). The CDR3 is CAAWAGSYDYTF. The sequenced CDR3 bases are TGTGCCGCTTGGGCTGGCTCCTACGAC. The full variable domain, completed using reference TRBV30 and TRBJ1-2, is SQTIHQWPATLVQPVGSPLSLECTVEGTSNPNLYWYRQAAGRGLQLLFYSVGIGQISSEVPQNLSASRPQDRQFILSSKKLLLSDSGFYLCAAWAGSYDYTFGSGTRLTVV.

On this clone itself: Read data end 3 residues before the CDR3 end; the end is taken from the germline J gene. V is TRBV4-1 and J is TRBJ1-4; perhaps TRBD1 as D (5 bases). Trimming left V 1 base short and J 4 bases short, with 16 bases between. From germline, CDR1 is MGHRA and CDR2 YSYEKL. The CDR3 consists of 17 residues. The CDR3 DNA, read in part, is TGCGCCAGCAGCCAAGGAAAATGGACAAGCTTTAATGAAAAA. This codes for CASSQGKWTSFNEK. The CDR3 in full is CASSQGKWTSFNEKLFF.

The CDR3 here is CASAPAGGQGVNEQFF. The part of the CDR3 DNA that was read is TGTGCCAGCGCGCCCGCCGGGGGACAGGGAGTAAATGAG. The V and J genes are TRBV18 and TRBJ2-1; 9 positions agree with TRBD1. The CDR3 end falls 3 residues outside the read, so it is completed with the germline J gene. Per germline, CDR1 KGHSH and CDR2 LQKENI. The CDR3 covers 16 residues. V lost 8 bases, J lost 7 bases, and 15 bases stayed unmatched.

The CDR3 DNA, read in part, is TGTGCCACCGAGGGGGCTCGGGAGACG. This codes for CATEGARET. The complete CDR3 protein is CATEGARETQYF. The chain carries TRBV2 and TRBJ2-3; the D gene is possibly TRBD1 (7 bases). The missing CDR3 end, 3 residues past where the read stops, is filled in from the germline J gene. The germline V gene encodes CDR1 SNHLY and CDR2 FYNNEI. This CDR3 has 12 amino acids.

With respect to this clone: The read stops 3 residues short of the end of the CDR3; the missing end is completed from the germline J gene. The chain is built from TRBV16 and TRBJ2-2; 8 bases line up with TRBD1. Trimming at V came to 4 bases and at J to 0 bases, leaving 4 bases not matched to a gene. Germline V CDR1 and CDR2: KGHSY, FQNENV. This CDR3 contains 16 residues. The CDR3 protein is CASSRDRGANTGELFF. Incomplete CDR3 DNA: TGTGCCAGCAGCCGAGACAGGGGCGCGAACACCGGGGAG.

Concerning this clone itself: The CDR3 end falls 3 residues outside the read, so it is completed with the germline J gene. This chain connects TRBV2 to TRBJ2-3; 11 nucleotides line up with TRBD2. Per the germline V gene, CDR1 is SNHLY and CDR2 is FYNNEI. This CDR3 has 19 residues. Losses at the gene ends were 4 bases for V and 0 bases for J; bases not matched to a gene: 12. The CDR3 sequence is CASSGPPGLAASSTDTQYF. Partial CDR3 DNA: TGTGCCAGCAGTGGGCCCCCGGGACTAGCGGCCTCTAGCACAGATACG.

Comment on this clone: The read ends 3 residues before the CDR3 terminus; that terminus is restored from the germline J gene. V and J are TRBV2 and TRBJ2-1; 9 nucleotides align to TRBD2. CDR3 length equals 16 residues. The trim removed 7 bases at V and 7 bases at J, leaving 14 bases unmatched. The germline gives CDR1 SNHLY, CDR2 FYNNEI. The CDR3 DNA, read in part, is TGTGCCAGCACCAGAGAGGTGGCTAGCGGGACGAATGAG. As protein: CASTREVASGTNE. The whole CDR3 protein is CASTREVASGTNEQFF.

A word on this clone: Sequencing ends 3 residues short of the CDR3 end; the germline J gene provides the rest. This sequence joins TRBV7-9 and TRBJ1-2; D may be TRBD1 (6 bases). V dropped 5 bases and J dropped 5 bases, with 12 bases sitting between them. The CDR3 length is 13 residues. Germline V CDR1 and CDR2: SEHNR, FQNEAQ (reference sequence). Incomplete CDR3 DNA: TGTGCCAGCAGCCCCGGGACAAATTATGGC. Encoded protein: CASSPGTNYG. The CDR3 in its entirety is CASSPGTNYGYTF.

This chain's CDR3 is CSARGGVWEVTVDEQFF. CDR3 DNA, as far as it was read: TGCAGTGCTAGGGGGGGGGTCTGGGAGGTCACGGTAGATGAG. The gene calls are TRBV20-1 and TRBJ2-1; 7 positions agree with TRBD2. The CDR3 is cut off 3 residues early in the read; its end comes from the germline J gene. Per the germline V gene, CDR1 is DFQATT and CDR2 is SNEGSKA (reference sequence). CDR3 length: 17 residues. V gave up 3 bases and J gave up 8 bases; unmatched junction bases: 19.

To note about this clone: The CDR3 is cut off 3 residues early in the read; its end comes from the germline J gene. The chain carries TRBV7-9 and TRBJ1-2, with 8 bases fitting TRBD1. CDR1 is SEHNR, CDR2 FQNEAQ, per germline (reference sequence). There are 14 residues in the CDR3. Here the CDR3 reads CASSFGQGWDDYTF. The covered CDR3 bases are TGTGCCAGCAGCTTCGGACAGGGTTGGGACGAC.

Of note for this clone: Read coverage stops 3 residues before the CDR3 terminus; the germline J gene supplies the remainder. V gene TRBV20-1 combines with J gene TRBJ1-3, with a tentative D call TRBD1 (6 bases). Germline CDR1 and CDR2: DFQATT and SNEGSKA (reference sequence). The germline V and J ends were trimmed by 3 bases and 1 base, with 13 bases remaining between them. The CDR3 length is 15 residues. This chain's CDR3 is CSARTPGASGNTIYF. The part of the CDR3 DNA that was read is TGCAGTGCTAGGACTCCAGGGGCTTCTGGAAACACC.

About this clone itself: Read data end 3 residues before the CDR3 end; the end is taken from the germline J gene. This rearrangement joins TRBV5-8 to TRBJ1-2, with D hard to call. CDR1 is SGHTS and CDR2 is YDEGEE in the germline V gene. Trimming left V 3 bases short and J 5 bases short, with 14 bases between. CDR3 length equals 14 residues. The CDR3 DNA, read in part, is TGTGCCAGCAGCTCGTGGACTGACTCATATGGC. Translating gives CASSSWTDSYG. The full CDR3 protein is CASSSWTDSYGYTF.

Notes on this clone: Read data end 3 residues before the CDR3 end; the end is taken from the germline J gene. The chain recombines TRBV7-2 with TRBJ1-1; no definite D call. CDR1 SGHTA and CDR2 FQGNSA come from the germline V gene. CDR3 length equals 13 residues. The ends were cut back, 1 base at V and 4 bases at J, with 7 bases in the middle. CDR3 sequence reads: CASSLDLPTEAFF. CDR3 bases read: TGTGCCAGCAGCTTAGACCTACCCACTGAA.

On this clone: The read finishes 3 residues shy of the CDR3 end, and the germline J gene is used to complete it. This chain links TRBV30 with TRBJ1-5; the D gene is possibly TRBD1 (6 bases). V was shortened by 5 bases and J by 6 bases, with 11 bases between the two germline ends. The germline V gene has CDR1 GTSNPN and CDR2 SVGIG (reference sequence). The CDR3 runs to 12 residues. CDR3 sequence reads: CAWQGNGQPQHF. The sequenced part of the CDR3 DNA is TGTGCCTGGCAGGGGAACGGTCAGCCC. Together with reference TRBV30 and TRBJ1-5, the CDR3 gives the full variable domain: SQTIHQWPATLVQPVGSPLSLECTVEGTSNPNLYWYRQAAGRGLQLLFYSVGIGQISSEVPQNLSASRPQDRQFILSSKKLLLSDSGFYLCAWQGNGQPQHFGDGTRLSIL.

A note on this clone: The sequenced fragment ends 3 residues before the CDR3 boundary, so the rest is inferred from the germline J gene. The rearrangement links TRBV2 to TRBJ2-7; 15 nucleotides agree with TRBD2. CDR3 size: 15 residues. Per the germline V gene, CDR1 is SNHLY and CDR2 is FYNNEI. Losses at the gene ends were 6 bases for V and 4 bases for J; bases not matched to a gene: 4. The CDR3 is CASRGGTSGGYEQYF. Partial CDR3 DNA: TGTGCCAGCAGGGGCGGGACTAGCGGGGGGTACGAG.

CDR3 DNA (partial): TGTGCCAGCAGTTCTCCCCTTCCGGGACTAGCGTCCAATGAG. Protein product: CASSSPLPGLASNE. The whole CDR3 is CASSSPLPGLASNEQFF. The V gene is TRBV28, the J gene TRBJ2-1; 10 bases agree with TRBD2. The read terminates 3 residues before the CDR3 end, so the remaining end is supplied by the germline J gene. Germline V gives CDR1 MDHEN, CDR2 SYDVKM. The CDR3 runs 17 residues. After removal of 4 bases from V and 6 bases from J, the junction contained 12 bases not matched to a gene.

With regard to this clone: The CDR3 is cut off 3 residues early in the read; its end comes from the germline J gene. The chain has TRBV2 and TRBJ2-4; D is unresolved. The CDR3 sequence is 14 residues long. CDR1 SNHLY and CDR2 FYNNEI come from the germline V gene. Trimming took 2 bases from V and 4 from J, leaving 9 bases between them. CDR3 bases read: TGTGCCAGCAGTGAACTACCTTCGAAAAACATT. Encoded protein: CASSELPSKNI. The whole CDR3 region reads CASSELPSKNIQYF.